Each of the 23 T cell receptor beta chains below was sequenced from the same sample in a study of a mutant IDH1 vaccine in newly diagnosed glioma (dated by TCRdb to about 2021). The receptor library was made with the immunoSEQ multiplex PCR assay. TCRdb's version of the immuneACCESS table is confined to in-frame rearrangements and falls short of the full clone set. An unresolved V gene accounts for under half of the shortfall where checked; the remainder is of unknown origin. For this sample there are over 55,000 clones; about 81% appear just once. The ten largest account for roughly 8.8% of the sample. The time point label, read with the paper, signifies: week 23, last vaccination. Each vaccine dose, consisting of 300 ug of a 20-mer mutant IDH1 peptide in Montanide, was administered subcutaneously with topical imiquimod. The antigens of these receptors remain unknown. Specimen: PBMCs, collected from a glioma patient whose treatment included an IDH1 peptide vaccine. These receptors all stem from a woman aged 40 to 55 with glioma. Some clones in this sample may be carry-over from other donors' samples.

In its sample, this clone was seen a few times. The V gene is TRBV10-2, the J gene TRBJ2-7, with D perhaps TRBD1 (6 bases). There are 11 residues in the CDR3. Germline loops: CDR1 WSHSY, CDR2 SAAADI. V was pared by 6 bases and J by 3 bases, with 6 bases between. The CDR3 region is CASRDSYEQYF. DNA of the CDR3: TGCGCCAGCAGGGACAGCTACGAGCAGTACTTC.

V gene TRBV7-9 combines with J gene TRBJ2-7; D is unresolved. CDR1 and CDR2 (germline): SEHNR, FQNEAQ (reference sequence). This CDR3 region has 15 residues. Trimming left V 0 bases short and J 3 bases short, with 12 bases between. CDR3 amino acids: CASSLALSQNYEQYF. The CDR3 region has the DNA TGTGCCAGCAGCTTAGCCCTATCACAGAACTACGAGCAGTACTTC.

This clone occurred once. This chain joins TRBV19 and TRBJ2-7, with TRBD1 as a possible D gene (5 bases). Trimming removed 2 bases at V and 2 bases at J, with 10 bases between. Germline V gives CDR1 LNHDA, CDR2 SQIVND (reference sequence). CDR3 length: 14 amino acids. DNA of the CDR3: TGTGCCAGTAGTATAATCCCAGGGACCTACGAGCAGTACTTC. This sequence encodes CASSIIPGTYEQYF.

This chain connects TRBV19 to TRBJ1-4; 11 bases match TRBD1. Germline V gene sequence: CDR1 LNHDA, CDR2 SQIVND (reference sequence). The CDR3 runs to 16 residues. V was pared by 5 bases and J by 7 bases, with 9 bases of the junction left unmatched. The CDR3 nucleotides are TGTGCCAGTAGTCCCCGCCCCGGGACAGGGGGTGAAAAACTGTTTTTT. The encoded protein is CASSPRPGTGGEKLFF. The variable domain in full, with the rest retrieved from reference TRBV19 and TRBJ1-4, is DGGITQSPKYLFRKEGQNVTLSCEQNLNHDAMYWYRQDPGQGLRLIYYSQIVNDFQKGDIAEGYSVSREKKESFPLTVTSAQKNPTAFYLCASSPRPGTGGEKLFFGSGTQLSVL.

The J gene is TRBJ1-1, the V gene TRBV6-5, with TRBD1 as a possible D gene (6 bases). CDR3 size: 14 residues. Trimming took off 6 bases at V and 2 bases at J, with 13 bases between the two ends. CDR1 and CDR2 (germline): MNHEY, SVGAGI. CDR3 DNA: TGTGCCAGCAGCCCTTGGACAGTTAACACTGAAGCTTTCTTT. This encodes CASSPWTVNTEAFF.

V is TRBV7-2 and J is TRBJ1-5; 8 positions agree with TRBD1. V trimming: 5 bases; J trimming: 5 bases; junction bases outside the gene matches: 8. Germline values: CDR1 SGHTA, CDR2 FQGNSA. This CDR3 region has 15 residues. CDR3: CASSPGQGTYQPQHF. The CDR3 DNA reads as TGTGCCAGCAGCCCTGGACAGGGAACCTATCAGCCCCAGCATTTT.

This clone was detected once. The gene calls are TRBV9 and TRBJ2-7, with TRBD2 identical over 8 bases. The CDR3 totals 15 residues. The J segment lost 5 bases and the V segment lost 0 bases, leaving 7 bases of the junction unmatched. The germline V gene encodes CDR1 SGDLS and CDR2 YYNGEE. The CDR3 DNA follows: TGTGCCAGCAGCGTAGGAAACGGGGGGGCACACGAGCAGTACTTC. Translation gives CASSVGNGGAHEQYF.

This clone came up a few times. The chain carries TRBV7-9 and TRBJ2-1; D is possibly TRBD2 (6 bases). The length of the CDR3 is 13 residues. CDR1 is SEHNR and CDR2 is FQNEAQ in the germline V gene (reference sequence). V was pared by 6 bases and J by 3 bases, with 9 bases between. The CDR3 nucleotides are TGTGCCAGCAGTAAGGAGGGCTACAATGAGCAGTTCTTC. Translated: CASSKEGYNEQFF.

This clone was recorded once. This CDR3 is CASSEWGGGSYEQYF. CDR3 nucleotide sequence: TGTGCCAGCAGTGAATGGGGGGGCGGCTCCTACGAGCAGTACTTC. V and J are TRBV6-1 and TRBJ2-7, with TRBD2 as a possible D gene (7 bases). The CDR3 contains 15 residues. V was shortened by 2 bases and J by 0 bases, with 11 bases between the two germline ends. The germline V gene encodes CDR1 MNHNS and CDR2 SASEGT.

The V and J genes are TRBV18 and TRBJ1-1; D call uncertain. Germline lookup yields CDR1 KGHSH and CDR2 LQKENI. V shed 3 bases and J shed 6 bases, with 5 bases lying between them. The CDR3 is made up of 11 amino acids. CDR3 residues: CASSPGAEAFF. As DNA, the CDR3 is TGTGCCAGCTCACCGGGAGCTGAAGCTTTCTTT.

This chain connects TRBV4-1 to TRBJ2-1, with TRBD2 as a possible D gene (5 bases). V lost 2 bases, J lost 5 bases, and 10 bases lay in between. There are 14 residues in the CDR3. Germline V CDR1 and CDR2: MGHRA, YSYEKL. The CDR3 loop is CASSQHGVNNEQFF. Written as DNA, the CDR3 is TGCGCCAGCAGCCAACACGGGGTCAACAATGAGCAGTTCTTC.

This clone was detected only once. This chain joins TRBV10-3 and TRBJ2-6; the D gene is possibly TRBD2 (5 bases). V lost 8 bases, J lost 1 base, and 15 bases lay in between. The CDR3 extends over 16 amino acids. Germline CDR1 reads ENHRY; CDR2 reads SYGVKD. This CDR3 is CAIRTFGVSGANVLTF. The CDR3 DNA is TGTGCCATCCGGACTTTCGGGGTATCTGGGGCCAACGTCCTGACTTTC.

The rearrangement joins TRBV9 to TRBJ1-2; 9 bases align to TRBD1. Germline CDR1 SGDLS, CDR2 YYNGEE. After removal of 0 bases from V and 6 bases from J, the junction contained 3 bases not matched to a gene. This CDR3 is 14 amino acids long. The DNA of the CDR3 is TGTGCCAGCAGCGTAGGCGGGACAGGGAATGGCTACACCTTC. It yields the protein CASSVGGTGNGYTF.

CDR3 region: CASSHQVNTGELFF. For the CDR3, the DNA is TGCGCCAGCAGCCATCAAGTAAACACCGGGGAGCTGTTTTTT. The rearrangement uses TRBV4-1 and TRBJ2-2; D is unresolved. V dropped 3 bases and J dropped 2 bases, with 7 bases sitting between them. This CDR3 is built from 14 residues. CDR1 is MGHRA, CDR2 YSYEKL, per germline.

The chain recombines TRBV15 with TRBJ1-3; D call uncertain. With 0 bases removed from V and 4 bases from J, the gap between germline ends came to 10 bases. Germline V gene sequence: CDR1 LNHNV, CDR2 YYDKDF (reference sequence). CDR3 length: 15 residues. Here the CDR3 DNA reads TGTGCCACCAGCAGAGATGAGCATCTCGGAAACACCATATATTTT. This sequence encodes CATSRDEHLGNTIYF.

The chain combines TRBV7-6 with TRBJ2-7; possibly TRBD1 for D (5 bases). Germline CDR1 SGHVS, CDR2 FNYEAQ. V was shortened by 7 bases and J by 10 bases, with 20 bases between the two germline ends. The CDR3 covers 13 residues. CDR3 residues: CASTTPGQGRQYF. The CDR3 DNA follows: TGTGCCAGCACCACCCCCGGGCAGGGCCGCCAGTACTTC.

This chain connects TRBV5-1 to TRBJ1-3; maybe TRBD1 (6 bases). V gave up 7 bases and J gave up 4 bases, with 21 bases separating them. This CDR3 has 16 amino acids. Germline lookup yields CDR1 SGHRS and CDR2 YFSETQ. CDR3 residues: CASAEQGPSLGNTIYF. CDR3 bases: TGCGCCAGCGCGGAGCAGGGGCCTTCCCTGGGAAACACCATATATTTT.

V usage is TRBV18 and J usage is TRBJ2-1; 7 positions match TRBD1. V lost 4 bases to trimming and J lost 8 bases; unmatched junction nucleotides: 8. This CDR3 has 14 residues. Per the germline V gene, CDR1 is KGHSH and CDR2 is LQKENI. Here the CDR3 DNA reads TGTGCCAGCTCACACCGGGACAGTAGAGATGAGCAGTTCTTC. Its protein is CASSHRDSRDEQFF.

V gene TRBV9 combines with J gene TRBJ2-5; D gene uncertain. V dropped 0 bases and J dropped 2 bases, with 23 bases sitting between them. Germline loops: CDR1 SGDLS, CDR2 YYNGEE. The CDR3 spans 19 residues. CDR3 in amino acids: CASSVGGSQTLRLQETQYF. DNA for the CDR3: TGTGCCAGCAGCGTAGGGGGTAGTCAGACATTACGGCTACAAGAGACCCAGTACTTC.

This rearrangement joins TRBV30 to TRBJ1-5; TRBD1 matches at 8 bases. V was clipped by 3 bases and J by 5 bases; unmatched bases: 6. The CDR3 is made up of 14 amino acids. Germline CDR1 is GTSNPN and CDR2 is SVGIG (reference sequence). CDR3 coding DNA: TGTGCCTGGAGCCGGGACAGGTTTTATCAGCCCCAGCATTTT. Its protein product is CAWSRDRFYQPQHF.

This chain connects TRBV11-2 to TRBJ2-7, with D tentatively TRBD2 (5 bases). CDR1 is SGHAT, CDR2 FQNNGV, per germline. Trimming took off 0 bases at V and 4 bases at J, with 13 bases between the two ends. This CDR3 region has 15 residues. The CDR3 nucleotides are TGTGCCAGCAGCTTAGAAGCCCTAGCCGGGTACGAGCAGTACTTC. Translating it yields CASSLEALAGYEQYF.

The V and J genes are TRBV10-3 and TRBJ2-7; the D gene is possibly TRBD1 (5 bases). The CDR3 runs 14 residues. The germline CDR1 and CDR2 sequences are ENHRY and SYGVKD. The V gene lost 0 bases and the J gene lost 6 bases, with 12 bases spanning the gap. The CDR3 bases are TGTGCCATCAGTGAGTCGGACACTCTGGGCGAGCAGTACTTC. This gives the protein CAISESDTLGEQYF.

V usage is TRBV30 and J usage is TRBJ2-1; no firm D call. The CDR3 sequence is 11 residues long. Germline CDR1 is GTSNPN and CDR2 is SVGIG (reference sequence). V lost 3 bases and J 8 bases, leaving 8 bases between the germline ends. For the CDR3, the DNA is TGTGCCTGGAGCGAGAGCGATGAGCAGTTCTTC. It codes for CAWSESDEQFF.